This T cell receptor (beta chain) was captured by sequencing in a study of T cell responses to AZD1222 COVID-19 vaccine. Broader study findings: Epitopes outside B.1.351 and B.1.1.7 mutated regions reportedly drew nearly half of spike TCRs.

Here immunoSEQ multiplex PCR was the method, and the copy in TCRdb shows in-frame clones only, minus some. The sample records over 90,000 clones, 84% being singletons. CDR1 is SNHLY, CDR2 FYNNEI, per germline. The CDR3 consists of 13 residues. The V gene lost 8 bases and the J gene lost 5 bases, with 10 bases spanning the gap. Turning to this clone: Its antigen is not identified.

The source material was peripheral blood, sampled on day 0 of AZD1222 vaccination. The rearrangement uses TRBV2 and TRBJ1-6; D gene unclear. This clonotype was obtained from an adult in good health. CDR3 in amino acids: CASVPENNSPLHF. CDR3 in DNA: TGTGCCAGCGTACCCGAAAATAATTCACCCCTCCACTTT.